The clone carrying this T cell receptor (beta chain) was seen only a few times. The antigen is undetermined. The entry originates in a study of radiotherapy plus CTLA-4 blockade in lung cancer. The CDR3 runs 15 residues. Germline CDR1 reads LNHDA; CDR2 reads SQIVND (reference sequence). The trim removed 7 bases at V and 7 bases at J, leaving 9 bases unmatched. The repertoire was sequenced with immunoSEQ multiplex PCR; TCRdb's copy has only in-frame clones and lacks some. The table records roughly 86,000 clones, about four fifths of them present only once. Whole-study findings and limits: TCR clones originating in tumors grew in number in blood after radiotherapy plus ipilimumab.

The genes are TRBV19 and TRBJ2-4; 11 nucleotides line up with TRBD1. This TCR was recovered from a human donor with non-small cell lung cancer who had stable disease on radiotherapy plus ipilimumab. Sequencing was performed on peripheral blood, taken from a patient treated with radiotherapy plus ipilimumab. Here the CDR3 DNA reads TGTGCCAGTACTCGTACCGGGACAGGGGGGAACATTCAGTACTTC. Protein sequence: CASTRTGTGGNIQYF.